This record concerns one TCR beta chain sequence. Specified treatment: randomized to nivolumab then ipilimumab (arm A) or the reverse (arm B). Sorted cells were live CD3+CD8+, lacking CD19 and CD56, from PBMCs. This sample is drawn from a study of sequential checkpoint blockade in melanoma. Study in general: Patients were randomized 1:1 to nivolumab-then-ipilimumab or ipilimumab-then-nivolumab first-line.

Using immunoSEQ multiplex PCR, the repertoire was profiled, and TCRdb retains in-frame clones only, with some absent. The sample contains 18,000 or so clones, under 80% of which appear only once. Germline values: CDR1 MNHNS, CDR2 SASEGT. Trimming at V came to 6 bases and at J to 3 bases, leaving 5 bases not matched to a gene. This CDR3 region has 15 residues. The clonotype originates from a human donor with melanoma. This chain joins TRBV6-1 and TRBJ1-2; 12 bases fit TRBD1. The sample consisted of CD8+ T cells sorted from blood (inferred from file names), taken from a patient given nivolumab and ipilimumab in sequence. In DNA form, the CDR3 reads TGTGCCAGCAGGGCCGGGACAGGGGGCTACTATGGCTACACCTTC. Encoded protein: CASRAGTGGYYGYTF.